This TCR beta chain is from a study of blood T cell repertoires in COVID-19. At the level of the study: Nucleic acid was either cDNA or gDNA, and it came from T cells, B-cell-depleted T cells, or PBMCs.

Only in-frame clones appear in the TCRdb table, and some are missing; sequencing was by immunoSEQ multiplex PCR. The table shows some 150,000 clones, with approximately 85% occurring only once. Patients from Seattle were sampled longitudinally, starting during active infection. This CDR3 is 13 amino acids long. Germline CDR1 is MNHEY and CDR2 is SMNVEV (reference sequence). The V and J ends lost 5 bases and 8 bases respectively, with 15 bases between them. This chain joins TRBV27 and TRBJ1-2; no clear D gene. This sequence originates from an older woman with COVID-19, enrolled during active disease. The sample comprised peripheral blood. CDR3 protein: CASSHLGGGGYTF. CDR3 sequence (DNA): TGTGCCAGCAGTCACCTTGGAGGCGGAGGCTACACCTTC.